This T cell receptor (beta chain) was identified during a study of T cells after yellow fever vaccination (dated by TCRdb to between 2018 and 2021). For the wider study: The SMART-Seq v4 Ultra Low Input RNA kit was used to prepare libraries from fractions with low cell numbers. Blood was drawn at multiple timepoints before and after primary and secondary immunization, with bulk PBMC replicates and cell subsets isolated. Bulk TCR alpha and beta repertoires were sequenced longitudinally to track T-cell clones before and after primary and booster YFV17D yellow fever vaccination. Two healthy male donors, one aged 18 to 30 and one aged 30 to 40 years, made up the cohort. General conclusions and limits of the study: The secondary T-cell response was weaker than the primary response but faster, peaking on day 5 instead of day 15. Computational filtering was required because FACS-sorted repertoires could contain abundant contaminating clonotypes from the bulk population. Most clones expanded after primary vaccination (96% of CD4 and 88% of CD8) were re-detected after the booster, suggesting that broad memory maintenance occurred. Because only a couple of donors were included in the study, the extent to which the findings can be generalized is limited. A small share of clonotypes occurred in both CD4 and CD8 compartments, likely arising from convergent recombination.

Per the germline V gene, SGHTA is the CDR1 and FQGNSA is the CDR2. At the junction V is shortened by 0 bases and J by 5 bases; bases outside the gene matches: 6. From the cysteine through the phenylalanine, the CDR3 covers 16 amino acids. Only the CDR3 DNA stays, 48 bases, in frame from base 1. The instrument was an Illumina NovaSeq 6000. Synthesis of TCR cDNA relied on 5'RACE template switching, a step that introduced a universal primer site along with unique molecular identifiers. cDNA synthesis was primed from both the TCR alpha and TCR beta constant segments. Library amplification used two PCR steps, and the second PCR step added sample barcodes and sequencing adapters. Sequencing of libraries was performed on Illumina HiSeq 2500 (2x100 bp) or NovaSeq (2x150 bp). For the original study's pipeline: MIGEC was used to demultiplex reads and collapse the reads into UMI consensus sequences, and MiXCR was used for V(D)J alignment. Using edgeR on replicate PBMC samples, clonotypes were called vaccine-responding if FDR was below 0.01 and the log2 fold change was above 5 up to day 15. Bulk clonotypes were assigned CD4 or CD8 identity according to which sequenced CD4 or CD8 repertoire held them at higher abundance. In-frame beta chains were kept once TCRdb had trimmed the public reads at Q25 with fastp and called clones with MiXCR. Rows with a matching CDR3 protein are joined into one entry that keeps the most common DNA and genes. For this entry, the V and J calls and clone size follow TCRdb and not the study's own pipeline. A total of 200,000 to 300,000 distinct CDR3 sequences appear in this sample, roughly 3.5% of them only once. The leading ten clones occupy around 19% of the sample.

The treatment or condition label corresponds to: live attenuated yellow fever vaccine strain. At every blood-draw timepoint, two biological replicates of bulk PBMCs were collected. A standard Ficoll-Paque protocol was used to isolate PBMCs from peripheral blood. TriZol was used to extract RNA from bulk PBMCs, CD4 and CD8 fractions, and dextramer-positive and dextramer-negative fractions. This clonotype was counted at least ten times. Which antigen it targets is not known. Base qualities are missing; no much larger clone stands one base away. The receptor comes from a man between 18 and 35 years old who received the YFV17D yellow fever vaccine. The material sequenced was PBMCs, taken 15 days after the yellow fever booster vaccination. The sequence joins TRBV7-2 to TRBJ1-5; TRBD1 matches 8 bases in the middle. This receptor has the CDR3 CASSLAGGQGYQPQHF. The DNA is as follows: TGTGCCAGCAGCTTAGCGGGAGGACAGGGATATCAGCCCCAGCATTTT.